The rows below give T cell receptor beta chains drawn from one sample of a study of blood T cells in healthy people across ages. TCRdb recomputed calls from the 5' RACE reads with MiXCR, one row per CDR3 protein. The sample has 600,000 to 800,000 distinct CDR3 sequences, 52% seen once. Sequences were obtained from blood. The receptors here all came from a woman of 80 years or more in good health. The CDR3 runs from the conserved cysteine through the conserved F or W. Fields, in order: J gene, V gene, clone size, D gene, CDR3 protein, CDR3 DNA. A D gene is named only where the DNA matches it firmly. The listing skips clone size in some rows; elsewhere it reads once, few, many or a size class.

J gene: TRBJ1-6; V gene: TRBV12-5; clone size: NA; D gene: NA; CDR3 protein: CASAPRLNDNSPLHF; CDR3 DNA: TGTGCTAGTGCCCCAAGGCTGAACGATAATTCACCCCTCCACTTT
J gene: TRBJ2-3; V gene: TRBV7-3; clone size: NA; D gene: TRBD2; CDR3 protein: CASSSTSGGRDTQYF; CDR3 DNA: TGTGCCAGCAGCTCGACTAGCGGCGGCCGAGATACGCAGTATTTT
J gene: TRBJ2-1; V gene: TRBV7-2; clone size: NA; D gene: TRBD2; CDR3 protein: CASSLAGGQETQFF; CDR3 DNA: TGTGCCAGCAGCCTAGCGGGGGGGCAAGAGACCCAGTTCTTC
J gene: TRBJ2-3; V gene: TRBV6-5; clone size: many; D gene: TRBD2; CDR3 protein: CASSYGTITDTQYF; CDR3 DNA: TGTGCCAGCAGTTACGGGACTATCACAGATACGCAGTATTTT
J gene: TRBJ1-1; V gene: TRBV20-1; clone size: NA; D gene: TRBD1; CDR3 protein: CSARAPDRGIEAFF; CDR3 DNA: TGCAGTGCTAGAGCCCCCGACAGGGGCATTGAAGCTTTCTTT
J gene: TRBJ2-1; V gene: TRBV29-1; clone size: few; D gene: TRBD2; CDR3 protein: CSVGLAGEGEQFF; CDR3 DNA: TGCAGCGTTGGACTAGCGGGAGAAGGTGAGCAGTTCTTC
J gene: TRBJ2-7; V gene: TRBV7-9; clone size: NA; D gene: NA; CDR3 protein: CASSYLEQGHHEQYF; CDR3 DNA: TGTGCCAGCAGCTACCTAGAACAGGGCCACCACGAGCAGTACTTC
J gene: TRBJ2-2; V gene: TRBV7-9; clone size: NA; D gene: NA; CDR3 protein: CASSLPTGSNTGELFF; CDR3 DNA: TGTGCCAGCAGCTTACCCACGGGGTCGAACACCGGGGAGCTGTTTTTT
J gene: TRBJ2-5; V gene: TRBV29-1; clone size: many; D gene: NA; CDR3 protein: CSANWPGKETQYF; CDR3 DNA: TGCAGCGCCAACTGGCCAGGGAAAGAGACCCAGTACTTC
J gene: TRBJ2-5; V gene: TRBV3-1; clone size: NA; D gene: TRBD2; CDR3 protein: CASSSSSGGALETQYF; CDR3 DNA: TGCGCCAGCAGCTCCTCTTCCGGGGGGGCCCTGGAGACCCAGTACTTC
J gene: TRBJ2-7; V gene: TRBV7-2; clone size: few; D gene: TRBD1; CDR3 protein: CASSSPIGTGSYEQYF; CDR3 DNA: TGTGCCAGCAGCTCCCCCATAGGGACAGGGTCCTACGAGCAGTACTTC
J gene: TRBJ2-7; V gene: TRBV29-1; clone size: NA; D gene: TRBD1; CDR3 protein: CSVPGQGYEQYF; CDR3 DNA: TGCAGCGTGCCGGGACAGGGCTACGAGCAGTACTTC
J gene: TRBJ2-1; V gene: TRBV28; clone size: NA; D gene: NA; CDR3 protein: CASSPRPRQAEQFF; CDR3 DNA: TGTGCCAGCAGTCCTCGGCCGAGGCAGGCTGAGCAGTTCTTC
J gene: TRBJ2-1; V gene: TRBV29-1; clone size: once; D gene: TRBD2; CDR3 protein: CSVSGLAGFNEQFF; CDR3 DNA: TGCAGCGTTTCGGGGCTAGCGGGATTCAATGAGCAGTTCTTC
J gene: TRBJ2-5; V gene: TRBV11-2; clone size: many; D gene: NA; CDR3 protein: CASTNTETQYF; CDR3 DNA: TGTGCCAGCACCAACACAGAGACCCAGTACTTC
J gene: TRBJ1-1; V gene: TRBV6-6; clone size: NA; D gene: TRBD1; CDR3 protein: CASNRTTGQKNTEAFF; CDR3 DNA: TGTGCCAGCAATCGGACGACGGGACAGAAAAACACTGAAGCTTTCTTT
J gene: TRBJ2-7; V gene: TRBV27; clone size: few; D gene: NA; CDR3 protein: CASRHAGSFSYEQYF; CDR3 DNA: TGTGCCAGCAGGCACGCAGGGAGTTTCTCCTACGAGCAGTACTTC
J gene: TRBJ2-6; V gene: TRBV4-1; clone size: NA; D gene: TRBD2; CDR3 protein: CASSQGASGVSGANVLTF; CDR3 DNA: TGCGCCAGCAGCCAAGGGGCTAGCGGGGTCTCTGGGGCCAACGTCCTGACTTTC
J gene: TRBJ2-2; V gene: TRBV7-9; clone size: NA; D gene: TRBD2; CDR3 protein: CASSLAVTSGANTGELFF; CDR3 DNA: TGTGCCAGCAGCTTAGCGGTGACTAGCGGGGCGAACACCGGGGAGCTGTTTTTT
J gene: TRBJ2-5; V gene: TRBV12-3/TRBV12-4; clone size: once; D gene: NA; CDR3 protein: CASHTGYGEQYF; CDR3 DNA: TGTGCCAGCCATACAGGGTACGGTGAGCAGTACTTC
J gene: TRBJ2-1; V gene: TRBV4-1; clone size: once; D gene: TRBD2; CDR3 protein: CASSQADLAGDWEQFF; CDR3 DNA: TGCGCCAGCAGCCAAGCTGACCTAGCGGGAGACTGGGAGCAGTTCTTC
J gene: TRBJ2-5; V gene: TRBV5-6; clone size: NA; D gene: NA; CDR3 protein: CASSSLGGGETQYF; CDR3 DNA: TGTGCCAGCAGCTCGCTTGGGGGAGGCGAGACCCAGTACTTC
J gene: TRBJ2-3; V gene: TRBV12-3/TRBV12-4; clone size: NA; D gene: NA; CDR3 protein: CASNLVGADTQYF; CDR3 DNA: TGTGCCAGCAACCTTGTGGGGGCAGATACGCAGTATTTT
J gene: TRBJ1-1; V gene: TRBV29-1; clone size: few; D gene: TRBD1; CDR3 protein: CSVDKGAAGTEAFF; CDR3 DNA: TGCAGCGTTGATAAGGGGGCGGCTGGCACTGAAGCTTTCTTT
J gene: TRBJ2-5; V gene: TRBV6-6; clone size: NA; D gene: NA; CDR3 protein: CASSPPGLPEQYF; CDR3 DNA: TGTGCCAGCAGTCCGCCGGGACTTCCTGAGCAGTACTTC
J gene: TRBJ2-1; V gene: TRBV7-9; clone size: many; D gene: NA; CDR3 protein: CACFPTTGIGTSQDNEQFF; CDR3 DNA: TGTGCCTGCTTCCCTACGACAGGGATCGGGACTAGTCAAGACAATGAGCAGTTCTTC
J gene: TRBJ2-1; V gene: TRBV27; clone size: NA; D gene: NA; CDR3 protein: CASSLARLNEQFF; CDR3 DNA: TGTGCCAGCAGTTTAGCCCGTCTGAATGAGCAGTTCTTC
J gene: TRBJ2-3; V gene: TRBV24-1; clone size: many; D gene: NA; CDR3 protein: CATSDYDRISTDTQYF; CDR3 DNA: TGTGCCACCAGTGACTATGACAGAATTAGCACAGATACGCAGTATTTT
J gene: TRBJ1-2; V gene: TRBV20-1; clone size: few; D gene: NA; CDR3 protein: CSARDDDRGNYGYTF; CDR3 DNA: TGCAGTGCTAGAGATGATGATAGGGGGAACTATGGCTACACCTTC
J gene: TRBJ2-1; V gene: TRBV24-1; clone size: NA; D gene: NA; CDR3 protein: CATSDPEAPRREFF; CDR3 DNA: TGTGCCACCAGTGACCCCGAAGCCCCTCGAAGGGAGTTCTTC
J gene: TRBJ1-6; V gene: TRBV19; clone size: NA; D gene: TRBD1; CDR3 protein: CASRRGGREINSPLHF; CDR3 DNA: TGTGCCAGTAGAAGAGGGGGCAGGGAAATAAATTCACCCCTCCACTTT
J gene: TRBJ2-1; V gene: TRBV20-1; clone size: NA; D gene: NA; CDR3 protein: CSARTPPAKGEQFF; CDR3 DNA: TGCAGTGCTAGGACACCGCCCGCGAAGGGTGAGCAGTTCTTC
J gene: TRBJ1-2; V gene: TRBV4-3; clone size: NA; D gene: NA; CDR3 protein: CANSQDVVGGANYSYTF; CDR3 DNA: TGCGCCAACAGCCAAGATGTGGTAGGTGGAGCTAACTATAGCTACACCTTC
J gene: TRBJ1-2; V gene: TRBV6-6; clone size: NA; D gene: TRBD1; CDR3 protein: CASSRDRGGSANYGYTF; CDR3 DNA: TGTGCCAGCAGTAGGGACAGGGGTGGTTCAGCTAACTATGGCTACACCTTC
J gene: TRBJ2-1; V gene: TRBV9; clone size: NA; D gene: TRBD2; CDR3 protein: CASSVGSWGGGRNNEQFF; CDR3 DNA: TGTGCCAGCAGCGTAGGGTCCTGGGGCGGGGGGCGAAACAATGAGCAGTTCTTC
J gene: TRBJ2-1; V gene: TRBV20-1; clone size: NA; D gene: TRBD2; CDR3 protein: CSAWRGGSSYNEQFF; CDR3 DNA: TGCAGTGCTTGGCGGGGGGGCAGCTCCTACAATGAGCAGTTCTTC
J gene: TRBJ2-7; V gene: TRBV28; clone size: many; D gene: NA; CDR3 protein: CATSISPIYEQYF; CDR3 DNA: TGTGCCACCTCGATTTCTCCTATCTACGAGCAGTACTTC
J gene: TRBJ1-2; V gene: TRBV13; clone size: NA; D gene: NA; CDR3 protein: CASSLVSDGYTF; CDR3 DNA: TGTGCCAGCAGCCTGGTTTCGGATGGCTACACCTTC
J gene: TRBJ1-1; V gene: TRBV20-1; clone size: NA; D gene: NA; CDR3 protein: CSARQPGLMNTEAFF; CDR3 DNA: TGCAGTGCTAGACAACCGGGACTCATGAACACTGAAGCTTTCTTT
J gene: TRBJ2-4; V gene: TRBV7-3; clone size: many; D gene: NA; CDR3 protein: CASSLIFRAELAKNIQYF; CDR3 DNA: TGTGCCAGCAGCTTAATCTTTAGGGCAGAACTAGCCAAAAACATTCAGTACTTC
J gene: TRBJ2-7; V gene: TRBV4-1; clone size: NA; D gene: TRBD2; CDR3 protein: CASSQWGYNSSGRTVEQYF; CDR3 DNA: TGCGCCAGCAGCCAATGGGGTTATAACTCTAGCGGGAGGACGGTCGAGCAGTACTTC
J gene: TRBJ2-7; V gene: TRBV15; clone size: NA; D gene: TRBD1; CDR3 protein: CATSRRTPQGNEQYF; CDR3 DNA: TGTGCCACCAGCAGAAGAACTCCACAGGGGAACGAGCAGTACTTC
J gene: TRBJ2-3; V gene: TRBV12-3/TRBV12-4; clone size: NA; D gene: NA; CDR3 protein: CASRFRVRTDTQYF; CDR3 DNA: TGTGCCAGCAGGTTCAGGGTTAGAACAGATACGCAATATTTT
J gene: TRBJ1-5; V gene: TRBV7-9; clone size: NA; D gene: NA; CDR3 protein: CASSPETPYSNQPQHF; CDR3 DNA: TGTGCCAGCAGCCCTGAAACACCCTATAGCAATCAGCCCCAGCATTTT
J gene: TRBJ1-4; V gene: TRBV4-2; clone size: NA; D gene: NA; CDR3 protein: CASSHIAEKLFF; CDR3 DNA: TGTGCCAGCAGCCATATTGCGGAAAAACTGTTTTTT
J gene: TRBJ2-2; V gene: TRBV3-1; clone size: NA; D gene: TRBD2; CDR3 protein: CASSLAGLAGANTGELFF; CDR3 DNA: TGTGCCAGCAGCCTTGCCGGACTAGCGGGGGCCAACACCGGGGAGCTGTTTTTT
J gene: TRBJ2-7; V gene: TRBV6-2/TRBV6-3; clone size: many; D gene: TRBD1; CDR3 protein: CASNFKGTGTEQYF; CDR3 DNA: TGTGCCAGCAACTTCAAGGGGACAGGAACAGAGCAGTACTTC
J gene: TRBJ2-4; V gene: TRBV20-1; clone size: NA; D gene: NA; CDR3 protein: CSATEGLWNIQYF; CDR3 DNA: TGCAGTGCTACCGAAGGGCTGTGGAACATTCAGTACTTC